Listed below are T cell receptor beta chains from one sample, sequenced in a study of regulatory T cells in long-lasting Graves disease. In TCRdb, the multiplex PCR reads were re-called with MiXCR into one record per CDR3 protein. Of some 450,000 distinct CDR3 sequences listed, about 15% are singletons. These data were likewise used in another study, on T cells in Graves' hyperthyroidism and ophthalmopathy.

Sequenced here: peripheral blood mononuclear cells (PBMCs), sampled at new diagnosis, from a patient treated with antithyroid drugs. Receptors were obtained from a woman aged 25 to 39 with Graves disease. The CDR3 runs from the conserved cysteine through the conserved F or W. D genes are given only for firm matches. Where a row states a size, it is once, few, many or the class of an expanded clone; other rows omit it.

v_call: TRBV27
d_call: TRBD2
clone_size: .
j_call: TRBJ2-1
cdr3_nt: TGTGCCAGCAGTTTACTCAACGGGGGAGGGAACAATGAGCAGTTCTTC
cdr3_aa: CASSLLNGGGNNEQFF

v_call: TRBV5-6
d_call: .
clone_size: .
j_call: TRBJ1-3
cdr3_nt: TGTGCCAGCAGCTTGGCCCCAGGCCCCAGCGTTGGAAACACCATATATTTT
cdr3_aa: CASSLAPGPSVGNTIYF

v_call: TRBV7-9
d_call: .
clone_size: many
j_call: TRBJ1-2
cdr3_nt: TGTGCCAGCAGCCCGTCCCCCGCGGAATTGGGCTACACCTTC
cdr3_aa: CASSPSPAELGYTF

v_call: TRBV5-1
d_call: .
clone_size: .
j_call: TRBJ1-1
cdr3_nt: TGCGCCAGCAGCTTACCTTCTCTTAGGAACACTGAAGCTTTCTTT
cdr3_aa: CASSLPSLRNTEAFF

v_call: TRBV20-1
d_call: TRBD2
clone_size: .
j_call: TRBJ2-1
cdr3_nt: TGCAGTGCTAGGTTCCTGTCCCGGGGGGGCTACAATGAGCAGTTCTTC
cdr3_aa: CSARFLSRGGYNEQFF

v_call: TRBV20-1
d_call: .
clone_size: .
j_call: TRBJ2-7
cdr3_nt: TGCAGTGCCGGGACGGCCTCCTACGAGCAGTACTTC
cdr3_aa: CSAGTASYEQYF

v_call: TRBV20-1
d_call: TRBD2
clone_size: .
j_call: TRBJ2-4
cdr3_nt: TGCATAGCGAGGCTAGCGGGAAAGAGGGGCCAAAACATTCAGTACTTC
cdr3_aa: CIARLAGKRGQNIQYF

v_call: TRBV28
d_call: TRBD1
clone_size: .
j_call: TRBJ1-1
cdr3_nt: TGTGCCAGCAGTACCCCCGGGACAGGGGGCGCGGTTTTCACTGAAGCTTTCTTT
cdr3_aa: CASSTPGTGGAVFTEAFF

v_call: TRBV29-1
d_call: .
clone_size: few
j_call: TRBJ1-1
cdr3_nt: TGCAGCCCCGGATCGGGGCAGGGGCGAGCTTTCTTT
cdr3_aa: CSPGSGQGRAFF

v_call: TRBV12-3/TRBV12-4
d_call: .
clone_size: few
j_call: TRBJ2-2
cdr3_nt: TGTGCCAGCAGTTTTGGGGGTGCGGACACCGGGGAGCTGTTTTTT
cdr3_aa: CASSFGGADTGELFF

v_call: TRBV29-1
d_call: TRBD2
clone_size: many
j_call: TRBJ2-1
cdr3_nt: TGCAGCGTTGAGGGACTAGTCCGGAGCTCCTACAATGAGCAGTTCTTC
cdr3_aa: CSVEGLVRSSYNEQFF

v_call: TRBV7-9
d_call: .
clone_size: many
j_call: TRBJ1-1
cdr3_nt: TGTGCCAGCAGCTTGTTTGCAGACACTGAAGCTTTCTTT
cdr3_aa: CASSLFADTEAFF

v_call: TRBV20-1
d_call: .
clone_size: many
j_call: TRBJ2-3
cdr3_nt: TGCAGTGCTAGATCCGGGACTCAATCTAGCACAGATACGCAGTATTTT
cdr3_aa: CSARSGTQSSTDTQYF

v_call: TRBV11-2
d_call: .
clone_size: many
j_call: TRBJ2-5
cdr3_nt: TGTGCCAGCAGACTGGACATGGGGGAGACCCAGTACTTC
cdr3_aa: CASRLDMGETQYF

v_call: TRBV15
d_call: TRBD2
clone_size: once
j_call: TRBJ2-5
cdr3_nt: TGTGCCACCAGCAGATCCTCAACTAGCGGGAGATGTGAGACCCAGTACTTC
cdr3_aa: CATSRSSTSGRCETQYF

v_call: TRBV18
d_call: TRBD1
clone_size: many
j_call: TRBJ2-3
cdr3_nt: TGTGCCAGCTCACCGACAGGGCCTAGCACAGATACGCAGTATTTT
cdr3_aa: CASSPTGPSTDTQYF

v_call: TRBV4-1
d_call: .
clone_size: .
j_call: TRBJ1-4
cdr3_nt: TGTGCCAGCAGCCTCGCCCGGGCAGACTCTAATGAAAAACTGTTTTTT
cdr3_aa: CASSLARADSNEKLFF

v_call: TRBV20-1
d_call: .
clone_size: many
j_call: TRBJ1-5
cdr3_nt: TGCAGTGCTACTATGGGGATTAATAGCAATCAGCCCCAGCATTTT
cdr3_aa: CSATMGINSNQPQHF

v_call: TRBV28
d_call: .
clone_size: many
j_call: TRBJ2-7
cdr3_nt: TGTGCCACCCATGTCGCCTACGAGCAGTACTTC
cdr3_aa: CATHVAYEQYF

v_call: TRBV11-1
d_call: .
clone_size: .
j_call: TRBJ2-1
cdr3_nt: TGTGCCAGCAGCCCCCGTGGCTATTCCCACAATGAGCACTTCTTC
cdr3_aa: CASSPRGYSHNEHFF

v_call: TRBV7-9
d_call: TRBD1
clone_size: few
j_call: TRBJ2-7
cdr3_nt: TGTGCCAGCAGCCGGGACAGGGGGTTCGAGCAGTACTTC
cdr3_aa: CASSRDRGFEQYF

v_call: TRBV28
d_call: TRBD2
clone_size: many
j_call: TRBJ2-1
cdr3_nt: TGTGCCAGCAGTTTAGGGACCCCATGGGGGAGGGGCAATGAGCAGTTCTTC
cdr3_aa: CASSLGTPWGRGNEQFF

v_call: TRBV5-1
d_call: TRBD1
clone_size: few
j_call: TRBJ2-7
cdr3_nt: TGCGCCAGCAGCACCGGACAGGGGGACGAGCAGTACTTC
cdr3_aa: CASSTGQGDEQYF

v_call: TRBV3-1
d_call: .
clone_size: many
j_call: TRBJ2-3
cdr3_nt: TGTGCCAGCAGCCAAGATGTTGTCACAACTAGCACAGATACGCAGTATTTT
cdr3_aa: CASSQDVVTTSTDTQYF

v_call: TRBV19
d_call: .
clone_size: .
j_call: TRBJ2-3
cdr3_nt: TGTGCCAGTAGTAGGGGCTCCTCTAGCACAGATACGCAGTATTTT
cdr3_aa: CASSRGSSSTDTQYF

v_call: TRBV20-1
d_call: TRBD1
clone_size: .
j_call: TRBJ1-6
cdr3_nt: TGCAGTGCTAGGGACAGGGGAAATTCACCCCTCCACTTT
cdr3_aa: CSARDRGNSPLHF

v_call: TRBV28
d_call: .
clone_size: many
j_call: TRBJ2-7
cdr3_nt: TGTGCCACCTCCCCACGGGGTTTCGACGAGCAGTACTTC
cdr3_aa: CATSPRGFDEQYF

v_call: TRBV20-1
d_call: TRBD2
clone_size: .
j_call: TRBJ2-3
cdr3_nt: TGCAGTGCGCTCGGACTAGCGGGAGAGGAGCAGTATTTT
cdr3_aa: CSALGLAGEEQYF

v_call: TRBV2
d_call: TRBD2
clone_size: many
j_call: TRBJ2-1
cdr3_nt: TGTGCCCGCTCGGGAGGTGCAACCTACAATGAGCAGTTCTTC
cdr3_aa: CARSGGATYNEQFF

v_call: TRBV5-1
d_call: .
clone_size: few
j_call: TRBJ2-4
cdr3_nt: TGCGCCAGCAGCTCCTATGTGGGGGGAAAAAACATTCAGTACTTC
cdr3_aa: CASSSYVGGKNIQYF

v_call: TRBV30
d_call: TRBD1
clone_size: few
j_call: TRBJ2-6
cdr3_nt: TGTGCCTTCCCTGTTCCGGACAGGGGGCCTGGGGCCAACGTCCTGACTTTC
cdr3_aa: CAFPVPDRGPGANVLTF